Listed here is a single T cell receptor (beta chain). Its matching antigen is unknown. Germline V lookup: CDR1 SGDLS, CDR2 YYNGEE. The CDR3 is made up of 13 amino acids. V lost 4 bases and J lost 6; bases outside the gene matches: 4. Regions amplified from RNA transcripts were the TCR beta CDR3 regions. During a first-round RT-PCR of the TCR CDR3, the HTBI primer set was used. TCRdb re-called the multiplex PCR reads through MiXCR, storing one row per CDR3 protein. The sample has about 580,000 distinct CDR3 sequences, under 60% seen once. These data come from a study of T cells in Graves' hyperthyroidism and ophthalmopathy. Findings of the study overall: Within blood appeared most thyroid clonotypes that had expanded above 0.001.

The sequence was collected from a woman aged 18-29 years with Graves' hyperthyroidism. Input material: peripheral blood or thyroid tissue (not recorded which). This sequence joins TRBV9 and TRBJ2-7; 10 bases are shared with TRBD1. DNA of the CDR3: TGTGCCAGCAGCCCCAGGACAGGGGGCGAGCAGTACTTC. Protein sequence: CASSPRTGGEQYF.